This T cell receptor (beta chain) appears in the sequencing data of a study of patients and donors after allogeneic stem cell transplantation. There are many counts of this clonotype. TCRdb reanalysed the RT-PCR reads using MiXCR and keeps one entry per CDR3 protein. The top ten hold 25% to 30% of the sample, which has 8,000 to 10,000 distinct CDR3 sequences, approximately 6.3% seen once. The CDR3 length is 13 residues. The ends lost 5 bases at V and 9 bases at J; junction bases unmatched: 7. Germline loops: CDR1 MDHEN, CDR2 SYDVKM. This TCR was sampled from a human donor who was either an allogeneic HSCT recipient or a stem cell or donor lymphocyte infusion donor (not recorded which). It is not recorded whose cells these are; they may come from a transplant donor. The rearrangement uses TRBV28 and TRBJ1-2, with 9 bases that match TRBD1. Sequences were obtained from blood, either unsorted or a sorted T cell fraction (not recorded which). CDR3 bases: TGTGCCAGCAGTCCGGGACAGGGCGATCGCTACACCTTC. It encodes CASSPGQGDRYTF.